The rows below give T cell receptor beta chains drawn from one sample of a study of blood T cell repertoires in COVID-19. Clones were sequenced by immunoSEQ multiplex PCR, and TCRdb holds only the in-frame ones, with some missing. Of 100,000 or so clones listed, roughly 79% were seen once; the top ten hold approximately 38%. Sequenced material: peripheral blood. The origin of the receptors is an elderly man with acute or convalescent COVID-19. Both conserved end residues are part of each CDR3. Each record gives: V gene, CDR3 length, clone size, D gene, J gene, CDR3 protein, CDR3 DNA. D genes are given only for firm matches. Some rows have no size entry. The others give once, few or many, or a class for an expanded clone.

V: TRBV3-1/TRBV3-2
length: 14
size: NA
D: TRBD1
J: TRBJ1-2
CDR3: CASSNRGVAYGYTF
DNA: TGTGCCAGCAGTAACAGGGGGGTAGCCTATGGCTACACCTTC

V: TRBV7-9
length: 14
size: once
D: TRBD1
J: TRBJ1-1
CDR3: CASSRPGQGGEAFF
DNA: TGTGCCAGCAGCCGTCCGGGACAGGGAGGTGAAGCTTTCTTT

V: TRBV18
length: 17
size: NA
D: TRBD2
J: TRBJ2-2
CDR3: CASSSPGLAGGTGELFF
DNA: TGTGCCAGCTCATCGCCGGGACTAGCGGGAGGTACCGGGGAGCTGTTTTTT

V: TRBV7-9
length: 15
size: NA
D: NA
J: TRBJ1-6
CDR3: CASSLGRGGNSPLHF
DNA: TGTGCCAGCAGCTTAGGTAGGGGCGGAAATTCACCCCTCCACTTT

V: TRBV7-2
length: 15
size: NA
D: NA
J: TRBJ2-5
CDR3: CASSSRPFGSGIEYF
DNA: NA

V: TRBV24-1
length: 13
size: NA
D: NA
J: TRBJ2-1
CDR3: CATSEFGLNEQFF
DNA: TGTGCCACCAGTGAGTTTGGACTCAATGAGCAGTTCTTC

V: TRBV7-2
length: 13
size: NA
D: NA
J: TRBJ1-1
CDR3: CASSLGRDFEAFF
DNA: TGTGCCAGCAGCTTAGGGAGGGATTTTGAAGCTTTCTTT

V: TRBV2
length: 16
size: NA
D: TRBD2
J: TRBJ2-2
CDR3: CATSGLELLSGGELFF
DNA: TGTGCCACCTCGGGACTAGAGCTCCTCTCTGGCGGGGAGCTGTTTTTT

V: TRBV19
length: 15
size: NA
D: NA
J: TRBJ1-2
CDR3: CASSILGKSDYGYTF
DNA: TGTGCCAGTAGTATCTTGGGCAAAAGTGACTATGGCTACACCTTC

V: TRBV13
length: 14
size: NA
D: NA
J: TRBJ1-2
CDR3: CASSESGINYGYTF
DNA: TGTGCCAGCAGCGAGTCAGGGATCAACTATGGCTACACCTTC

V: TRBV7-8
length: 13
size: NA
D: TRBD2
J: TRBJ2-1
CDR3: CASSFGLAREQFF
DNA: TGTGCCAGCAGCTTCGGACTAGCTCGGGAGCAGTTCTTC

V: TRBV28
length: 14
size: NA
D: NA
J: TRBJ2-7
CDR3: CASSSWTGSYEQYF
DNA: TGTGCCAGCAGTTCATGGACGGGGTCCTACGAGCAGTACTTC

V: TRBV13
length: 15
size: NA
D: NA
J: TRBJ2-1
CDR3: CASSLGGGPYNEQFF
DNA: TGTGCCAGCAGCTTAGGAGGAGGGCCCTACAATGAGCAGTTCTTC

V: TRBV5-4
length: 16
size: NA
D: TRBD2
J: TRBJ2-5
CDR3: CASSPASGVYQETQYF
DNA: TGTGCCAGCAGTCCAGCTAGCGGGGTCTACCAAGAGACCCAGTACTTC

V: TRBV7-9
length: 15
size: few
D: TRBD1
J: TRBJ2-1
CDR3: CASSIATGNYNEQFF
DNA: TGTGCCAGCAGCATAGCGACAGGGAACTACAATGAGCAGTTCTTC

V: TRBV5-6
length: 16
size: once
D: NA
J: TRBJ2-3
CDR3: CASSLPWQGGKDTQYF
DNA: TGTGCCAGCAGCTTGCCGTGGCAGGGCGGCAAAGATACGCAGTATTTT

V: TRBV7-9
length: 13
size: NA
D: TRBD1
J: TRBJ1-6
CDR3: CASSRQGGSPLHF
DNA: TGTGCCAGCAGCAGACAGGGCGGCTCACCCCTCCACTTT

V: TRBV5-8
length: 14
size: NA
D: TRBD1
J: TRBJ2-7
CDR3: CASRRTGGWNEQYF
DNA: TGTGCCAGCAGGAGGACAGGGGGGTGGAACGAGCAGTACTTC

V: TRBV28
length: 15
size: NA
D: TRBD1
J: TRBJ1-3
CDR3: CASSLPGTGGNTIYF
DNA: TGTGCCAGCAGTTTACCCGGGACAGGAGGAAACACCATATATTTT

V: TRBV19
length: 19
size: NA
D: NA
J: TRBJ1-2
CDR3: CASNAYLRSGKVKNYGYTF
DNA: TGTGCCAGTAATGCTTATCTAAGGTCGGGGAAAGTAAAGAACTATGGCTACACCTTC

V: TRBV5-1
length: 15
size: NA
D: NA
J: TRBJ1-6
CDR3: CASSLRETYNSPLHF
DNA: TGCGCCAGCAGCTTGAGAGAAACCTATAATTCACCCCTCCACTTT

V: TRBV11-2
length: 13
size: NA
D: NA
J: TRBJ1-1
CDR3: CASSLESAGYAFF
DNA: TGTGCCAGCAGCTTAGAGTCGGCAGGGTATGCTTTCTTT

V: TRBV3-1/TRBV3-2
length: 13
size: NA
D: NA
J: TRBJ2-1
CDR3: CASSLSSTLEQFF
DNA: TGTGCCAGCAGCCTCTCTAGCACTCTCGAGCAGTTCTTC

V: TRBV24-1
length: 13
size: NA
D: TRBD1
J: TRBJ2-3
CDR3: CATGTGVTDTQYF
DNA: TGTGCCACCGGGACAGGGGTGACAGATACGCAGTATTTT

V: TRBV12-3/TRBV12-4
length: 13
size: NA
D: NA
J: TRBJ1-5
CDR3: CASSRQRNQPQHF
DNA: TGTGCCAGCAGTAGACAGCGAAACCAGCCCCAGCATTTT

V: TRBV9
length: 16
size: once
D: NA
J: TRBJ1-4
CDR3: CASSVGAMAGSEKLFF
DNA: TGTGCCAGCAGCGTGGGGGCCATGGCAGGGAGCGAAAAACTGTTTTTT

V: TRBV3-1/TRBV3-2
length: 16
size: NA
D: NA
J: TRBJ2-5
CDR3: CASRPKGLPRKETQYF
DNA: TGTGCCTCCAGACCCAAGGGGCTACCAAGGAAAGAGACCCAGTACTTC

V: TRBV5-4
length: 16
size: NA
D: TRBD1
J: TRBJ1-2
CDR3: CASSLGGQGRGYGYTF
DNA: TGTGCCAGCAGCTTGGGGGGACAGGGCAGGGGATATGGCTACACCTTC

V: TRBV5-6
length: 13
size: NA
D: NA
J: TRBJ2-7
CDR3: CASSLTLWDEQYF
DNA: TGTGCCAGCAGCTTGACACTATGGGACGAGCAGTACTTC

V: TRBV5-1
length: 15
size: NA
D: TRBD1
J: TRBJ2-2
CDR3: CASSWGQTNTGELFF
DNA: TGCGCCAGCAGCTGGGGACAGACGAACACCGGGGAGCTGTTTTTT

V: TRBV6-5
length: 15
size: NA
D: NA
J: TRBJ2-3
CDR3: CASSRTVSQTDTQYF
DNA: TGTGCCAGCAGCCGGACAGTATCCCAAACAGATACGCAGTATTTT

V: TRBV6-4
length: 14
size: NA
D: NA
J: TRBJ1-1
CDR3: CAFPVMRRDTEAFF
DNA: TGTGCTTTTCCTGTGATGCGCCGGGACACTGAAGCTTTCTTT

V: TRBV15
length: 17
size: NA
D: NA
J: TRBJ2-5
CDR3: CATSREGGQMFQETQYF
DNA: TGTGCCACCAGCAGAGAGGGGGGACAGATGTTCCAAGAGACCCAGTACTTC

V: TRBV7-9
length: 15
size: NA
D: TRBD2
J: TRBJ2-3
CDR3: CASSPIGLAGVTQYF
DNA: TGTGCCAGCAGCCCAATTGGGCTAGCGGGAGTTACGCAGTATTTT

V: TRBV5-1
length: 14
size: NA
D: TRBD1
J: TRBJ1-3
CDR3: CASSSTGTGNTIYF
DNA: TGCGCCAGCAGCTCGACAGGGACAGGAAACACCATATATTTT

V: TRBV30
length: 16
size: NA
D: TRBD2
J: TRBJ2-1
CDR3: CAWSVGRLAGENEQFF
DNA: TGTGCCTGGAGTGTGGGGCGGCTAGCGGGAGAGAATGAGCAGTTCTTC

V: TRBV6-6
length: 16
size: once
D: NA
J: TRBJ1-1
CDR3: CASSYSPTGMNTEAFF
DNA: TGTGCCAGCAGTTACTCCCCTACAGGGATGAACACTGAAGCTTTCTTT